These 22 T cell receptor beta chains were sequenced from one sample in a study of shared clonotypes between healthy human individuals. Method: immunoSEQ multiplex PCR; TCRdb's copy keeps in-frame clones and lacks some. The data show approximately 640,000 clones, 60% to 80% seen once. The specimen sequenced was memory CD4+ T cells sorted from blood. Subset specified: CD45RA-negative fraction. These receptors all stem from a woman aged 25 to 39 in good health.

The gene calls are TRBV19 and TRBJ2-2, with D perhaps being TRBD1 or TRBD2 (5 bases each). V lost 4 bases, J lost 5 bases, and 11 bases lay in between. CDR3 length: 14 residues. Germline CDR1 and CDR2: LNHDA and SQIVND (reference sequence). CDR3 coding DNA: TGTGCCAGTAGTAGGGTCGGGGCGACCGGGGAGCTGTTTTTT. This codes for CASSRVGATGELFF.

Regarding this clone: It differs at one base from a far larger clone, so likely a read error. The chain combines TRBV7-9 with TRBJ2-7; possibly TRBD2 for D (7 bases). V was clipped by 2 bases and J by 6 bases, with 20 bases between them. CDR3 length: 16 residues. Germline CDR1 is SEHNR and CDR2 is FQNEAQ (reference sequence). The CDR3 reads CASSLLAGVGGGEQYF. The CDR3 DNA is TGTGCCAGCAGCTTACTTGCGGGAGTAGGGGGGGGCGAGCAGTACTTC.

A note on this clone: Other DNA sequences in the sample encode the same CDR3. V usage is TRBV2 and J usage is TRBJ1-2, with D possibly matching TRBD1 (5 bases). V shed 6 bases and J shed 4 bases, with 9 bases lying between them. CDR3 length: 12 residues. Germline lookup yields CDR1 SNHLY and CDR2 FYNNEI. CDR3 residues: CASRGGSYGYTF. As DNA, the CDR3 is TGTGCCAGCAGGGGGGGAAGCTATGGCTACACCTTC.

The chain couples TRBV7-8 to TRBJ2-2; 7 positions match TRBD1. From germline, CDR1 is SGHVS and CDR2 FQNEAQ. Losses at the gene ends were 2 bases for V and 6 bases for J; bases not matched to a gene: 18. This CDR3 has 19 amino acids. CDR3 loop: CASSLLRTGLPLGPGELFF. For the CDR3, the DNA is TGTGCCAGCAGCTTATTGCGGACAGGACTTCCCCTAGGTCCCGGGGAGCTGTTTTTT.

The CDR3 spells CATTTGKTNEKLFF. DNA for the CDR3: TGTGCCACCACCACGGGGAAGACTAATGAAAAACTGTTTTTT. This chain uses TRBV15 with TRBJ1-4; D call uncertain. The CDR3 spans 14 residues. The V and J ends lost 7 bases and 2 bases respectively, with 11 bases between them. Germline V gene data show CDR1 as LNHNV and CDR2 as YYDKDF (reference sequence).

The J gene is TRBJ2-7, the V gene TRBV5-4; 8 bases match TRBD1. The V gene's germline CDR1 is SGHNT and CDR2 YYREEE (reference sequence). The CDR3 totals 15 residues. V lost 5 bases, J lost 0 bases, and 7 bases stayed unmatched. CDR3 protein: CASRTAGQDSYEQYF. CDR3 in DNA: TGTGCCAGCAGAACCGCGGGACAGGACTCCTACGAGCAGTACTTC.

This chain connects TRBV4-1 to TRBJ2-7; TRBD2 matches 9 bases. The V gene end was trimmed by 0 bases and the J gene end by 3 bases; junction bases not matched to a gene: 3. Germline assignment: CDR1 MGHRA and CDR2 YSYEKL. The CDR3 sequence is 15 residues long. The CDR3 DNA sequence: TGCGCCAGCAGCCAAGATGAGCGGGAGGTCTACGAGCAGTACTTC. Protein product: CASSQDEREVYEQYF.

The J gene is TRBJ2-7, the V gene TRBV25-1; D possibly matches TRBD1 or TRBD2 (6 bases each). This CDR3 is built from 14 residues. Trimming took off 6 bases at V and 2 bases at J, with 14 bases between the two ends. Germline CDR1 MGHDK, CDR2 SYGVNS. The CDR3 here is CASSIMGGAYEQYF. The CDR3 DNA follows: TGTGCCAGCAGCATTATGGGGGGCGCCTACGAGCAGTACTTC.

Comments on this clone: One base separates it from a far larger clone, so it is likely a read error. The V call is TRBV4-2, the J call TRBJ2-7, with 11 positions matching TRBD2. From germline, CDR1 is LGHNA and CDR2 YNFKEQ. The CDR3 runs to 15 residues. The CDR3 is CASSQGLAETYEQCF. The CDR3 nucleotides read TGTGCCAGCAGCCAGGGACTAGCGGAGACTTACGAGCAGTGCTTC.

The CDR3 spells CASSQEGYGTGTSQHF. In DNA, the CDR3 is TGCGCCAGCAGCCAAGAGGGGTATGGGACAGGGACATCCCAGCATTTT. This chain links TRBV4-1 with TRBJ1-5; 9 bases are shared with TRBD1. From germline, CDR1 is MGHRA and CDR2 YSYEKL. Trimming cost V 0 bases and J 11 bases; bases outside gene matches: 11. This CDR3 contains 16 residues.

The chain recombines TRBV11-2 with TRBJ2-3; D gene ambiguous. Trimming removed 6 bases at V and 1 base at J, with 8 bases between. From germline, CDR1 is SGHAT and CDR2 FQNNGV. The CDR3 is 13 amino acids. The CDR3 sequence is CASRGGGTDTQYF. CDR3 nucleotide sequence: TGTGCCAGCAGAGGTGGGGGCACAGATACGCAGTATTTT.

Remarks on this clone: Distinct nucleotide sequences in the sample also encode this CDR3. The chain recombines TRBV19 with TRBJ2-2, with D tentatively TRBD1 (6 bases). The V end lost 4 bases, the J end lost 6 bases, and 9 bases lay between the germline ends. CDR3 size: 13 residues. Germline CDR1 reads LNHDA; CDR2 reads SQIVND (reference sequence). The CDR3 DNA reads as TGTGCCAGTAGTACACAGGGAGCCGGGGAGCTGTTTTTT. As protein: CASSTQGAGELFF.

At least ten counts were recorded for this clone. The rearrangement joins TRBV28 to TRBJ2-5; 8 bases are a match to TRBD2. V dropped 2 bases and J dropped 4; count of bases not matched to a gene: 3. The CDR3 contains 14 residues. In germline, CDR1 is MDHEN, CDR2 SYDVKM. The CDR3 loop reads CASSLPGRGETQYF. DNA for the CDR3: TGTGCCAGCAGTTTACCCGGGAGGGGAGAGACCCAGTACTTC.

J is TRBJ2-1 and V is TRBV28, with D possibly being TRBD1 or TRBD2 (5 bases each). With 3 bases removed from V and 7 bases from J, the gap between germline ends came to 13 bases. This CDR3 spans 14 amino acids. CDR1 is MDHEN, CDR2 SYDVKM, per germline. The CDR3 region has the DNA TGTGCCAGCAGTTTTGGCCCTTGGGGGAATGAGCAGTTCTTC. Translated, it gives CASSFGPWGNEQFF.

This chain links TRBV2 with TRBJ1-5; D unclear. V lost 4 bases, J lost 7 bases, and 11 bases lay in between. Germline V gene data show CDR1 as SNHLY and CDR2 as FYNNEI. CDR3 length: 13 residues. The CDR3, as DNA: TGTGCCAGCAGTGTTAACAGAGGCCAGCCCCAGCATTTT. Protein: CASSVNRGQPQHF. Complete variable domain (other parts from reference TRBV2 and TRBJ1-5): EPEVTQTPSHQVTQMGQEVILRCVPISNHLYFYWYRQILGQKVEFLVSFYNNEISEKSEIFDDQFSVERPDGSNFTLKIRSTKLEDSAMYFCASSVNRGQPQHFGDGTRLSIL.

V gene TRBV28 combines with J gene TRBJ1-1, with unresolved D. The CDR3 is made up of 14 amino acids. V gave up 6 bases and J gave up 1 base, with 12 bases separating them. Germline V lookup: CDR1 MDHEN, CDR2 SYDVKM. The CDR3 bases are TGTGCCAGCAGCAGACACGGGCCGAACACTGAAGCTTTCTTT. The encoded protein is CASSRHGPNTEAFF.

The CDR3 spells CASRPDREETQYF. The CDR3 region has the DNA TGTGCCAGCAGGCCGGACAGGGAAGAGACCCAGTACTTC. The chain carries TRBV28 and TRBJ2-5; 8 nucleotides line up with TRBD1. The V and J ends lost 6 bases and 3 bases, in that order; junction bases with no gene match: 3. The CDR3 is made up of 13 amino acids. Germline CDR1 is MDHEN and CDR2 is SYDVKM.

This clone was seen only a few times. Other nucleotide sequences in the sample specify the same CDR3. The chain combines TRBV2 with TRBJ2-1, with 9 bases matching TRBD2. Germline trimming cut 6 bases from V and 0 bases from J; bases unmatched to any gene: 3. The CDR3 is made up of 15 amino acids. The V gene's germline CDR1 is SNHLY and CDR2 FYNNEI. The CDR3 sequence is CASSLSGSSYNEQFF. CDR3 DNA: TGTGCCAGCAGCCTTAGCGGGAGCTCCTACAATGAGCAGTTCTTC.

The chain is built from TRBV6-5 and TRBJ1-1; 7 positions match TRBD1. Germline CDR1 is MNHEY and CDR2 is SVGAGI. The CDR3 totals 14 residues. With V trimmed by 5 bases and J by 0 bases, 3 bases remained unmatched. The CDR3 reads CASSADRVNTEAFF. The CDR3 nucleotides read TGTGCCAGCAGTGCCGACAGGGTGAACACTGAAGCTTTCTTT.

This clone was counted only a few times. The rearrangement links TRBV27 to TRBJ1-2; D unresolved. This CDR3 spans 16 amino acids. The V gene's germline CDR1 is MNHEY and CDR2 SMNVEV (reference sequence). The V gene lost 6 bases and the J gene lost 2 bases, with 19 bases spanning the gap. The DNA for the CDR3 is TGTGCCAGCAGACGAGAGGCGGGCGCTACGAACTATGGCTACACCTTC. Its protein is CASRREAGATNYGYTF.

This rearrangement joins TRBV11-2 to TRBJ2-1, with 7 bases aligning to TRBD2. The J segment lost 7 bases and the V segment lost 5 bases, leaving 8 bases of the junction unmatched. Germline V CDR1 and CDR2: SGHAT, FQNNGV. This CDR3 has 14 residues. The CDR3 DNA sequence: TGTGCCAGCAGCCGGGGGGTAGGAAGGAATGAGCAGTTCTTC. Amino acid sequence: CASSRGVGRNEQFF.

The chain links TRBV9 to TRBJ1-2, with D hard to call. The germline V and J ends were trimmed by 4 bases and 10 bases, with 11 bases remaining between them. CDR1 is SGDLS, CDR2 YYNGEE, per germline. The CDR3 has 11 residues. The CDR3 DNA sequence: TGTGCCAGCAGCACAACTGGGGTCTACACCTTC. Protein: CASSTTGVYTF.